This is a list of T cell receptor beta chains from one sample in a study of T cell responses to AZD1222 COVID-19 vaccine. Produced via immunoSEQ multiplex PCR; TCRdb's table is partial and in-frame only. The sample yields fewer than 150,000 clones, 88% seen once. The sample in question was peripheral blood, obtained on day 0 of AZD1222 vaccination. Source of these receptors: an adult in good health. Both conserved end residues are part of each CDR3. The D gene is left open where the match is weak. Rows give clone size only sometimes, using once, few, many, or a class for an expanded clone.

d_gene	v_gene	j_gene	abundance	CDR3nt	CDR3aa
.	TRBV11-3	TRBJ1-2	.	TGTGCCAGCAGCTTAGATGGGCCCAACTATGGCTACACCTTC	CASSLDGPNYGYTF
.	TRBV11-3	TRBJ2-3	.	TGTGCCAGCAGCTTCTCCGTGGACACAGATACGCAGTATTTT	CASSFSVDTDTQYF
.	TRBV2	TRBJ1-3	.	TGTGCCAGCACCCTGGGCAGAATAAACCCCATCTCTGGAAACACCATATATTTT	CASTLGRINPISGNTIYF
.	TRBV7-8	TRBJ1-3	.	TGTGCCAGCAGCTTCCTCTCTGGAAACACCATATATTTT	CASSFLSGNTIYF
.	TRBV25-1	TRBJ2-5	once	TGTGCCAGCAGAAGTTCGACGGAGACCCAGTACTTC	CASRSSTETQYF
TRBD1	TRBV11-2	TRBJ1-5	.	TGTGCCAGCAGCCAACAGGGGATCGAGAGTCAGCCCCAGCATTTT	CASSQQGIESQPQHF
.	TRBV9	TRBJ2-3	few	TGTGCCAGCAGGGGGACTGGGGGTGCTGATACGCAGTATTTT	CASRGTGGADTQYF
.	TRBV27	TRBJ1-5	.	TGTGCCAGCAGTTTTCGGGGGCCGGGTCAGCCCCAGCATTTT	CASSFRGPGQPQHF
TRBD1	TRBV6-5	TRBJ1-4	.	TGTGCCAGCAGCTGGAGACAGGGGACCGGGAAACTGTTTTTT	CASSWRQGTGKLFF
TRBD1	TRBV18	TRBJ1-4	.	TGTGCCAGCTCACGACAGGGTGAAAAACTGTTTTTT	CASSRQGEKLFF
TRBD1	TRBV11-3	TRBJ1-1	.	TGTGCCAGCAGCTTAGGAAGGGGGCGAGGGTCCACTGAAGCTTTCTTT	CASSLGRGRGSTEAFF
TRBD2	TRBV19	TRBJ2-1	.	TGTGCCAGTAGTATTTTCGCTAGCGGGTATTACAATGAGCAGTTCTTC	CASSIFASGYYNEQFF
.	TRBV6-5	TRBJ1-2	.	TGTGCCAGCAGATACCGGGCGCACTATGGCTACACCTTC	CASRYRAHYGYTF
.	TRBV3-1/TRBV3-2	TRBJ2-2	once	TGTGCCAGCAGCCAAGGAAGCACCGGGGAGCTGTTTTTT	CASSQGSTGELFF
.	TRBV27	TRBJ1-5	.	TGTGCCAGCAGTTCCTGGGGTGGCAATCAGCCCCAGCATTTT	CASSSWGGNQPQHF
.	TRBV7-9	TRBJ1-1	.	TGTGCCAGCATCCTCCTGGGGGACACTGAAGCTTTCTTT	CASILLGDTEAFF